Shown below are 26 T cell receptor beta chains from a single sample sequenced in a study of tumor-infiltrating lymphocytes in oesophageal squamous cell carcinoma. TCRdb recomputed calls from the PCR reads with MiXCR, one row per CDR3 protein. The table shows about 11,000 distinct CDR3 sequences, with approximately 52% occurring only once. The sequenced material came from esophageal tumor tissue. The receptors shown here come from a female donor with esophageal squamous cell carcinoma.

This sequence joins TRBV12-3 or TRBV12-4 and TRBJ2-2; perhaps TRBD1 as D (5 bases). V lost 6 bases and J lost 2, with 10 bases in between. The CDR3 is made up of 14 amino acids. The CDR3 nucleotides read TGTGCCAGCAGGCCCGGACAAAACACCGGGGAGCTGTTTTTT. Translation gives CASRPGQNTGELFF.

This clonotype was seen just once. Here the CDR3 omits its conserved ending phenylalanine or tryptophan, so a read error is the likely source. No DNA is shown, since the ends of the CDR3 on it are uncertain; the CDR3 is the one TCRdb lists. This sequence joins TRBV24-1 and TRBJ2-3; the table's D call, TRBD2, was not checked against the DNA. 15 amino acids form the CDR3, both terminal residues included. Germline CDR1 reads KGHDR; CDR2 reads SFDVKD. This CDR3 reads CATSDSIRDGYTFGP.

V and J are TRBV11-2 and TRBJ2-4, with 7 bases matching TRBD2. J gave up 13 bases and V 1 base, and 16 bases lay outside the gene matches. This CDR3 is built from 16 residues. Germline V CDR1 and CDR2: SGHAT, FQNNGV. CDR3 in amino acids: CASSLVAGVSYNEQYF. CDR3 coding DNA: TGTGCCAGCAGCTTAGTTGCGGGAGTTTCCTACAATGAGCAGTACTTC.

This clonotype was seen many times. V and J are TRBV11-2 and TRBJ2-7; no reliable D call. The CDR3 covers 13 residues. CDR1 SGHAT and CDR2 FQNNGV come from the germline V gene. With 1 base removed from V and 1 base from J, the gap between germline ends came to 5 bases. The CDR3 region is CASSLGHSYEQYF. The CDR3 DNA follows: TGTGCCAGCAGCTTAGGACATTCCTACGAGCAGTACTTC.

The sample holds a few counts of this clonotype. The gene calls are TRBV7-2 and TRBJ2-5; 15 bases match TRBD2. The V gene end was trimmed by 6 bases and the J gene end by 2 bases; junction bases not matched to a gene: 1. The V gene's germline CDR1 is SGHTA and CDR2 FQGNSA. This CDR3 has 15 residues. For the CDR3, the DNA is TGTGCCAGCAGGGGGACTAGCGGGAGGCAAGAGACCCAGTACTTC. It codes for CASRGTSGRQETQYF.

V is TRBV7-8 and J is TRBJ2-5; 11 bases map to TRBD2. CDR1 SGHVS and CDR2 FQNEAQ come from the germline V gene. The CDR3 runs to 14 residues. V trimming: 1 base; J trimming: 11 bases; junction bases outside the gene matches: 6. The CDR3 DNA sequence: TGTGCCAGCAGCTTAGTAGCGGGAGGGCTTGAGCAGTACTTC. Its protein product is CASSLVAGGLEQYF.

The chain is built from TRBV7-2 and TRBJ2-7, with D perhaps being TRBD1 or TRBD2 (5 bases each). Germline V CDR1 and CDR2: SGHTA, FQGNSA. Trimming cost V 1 base and J 2 bases, with 12 bases left between them. The CDR3 covers 15 residues. CDR3 amino acids: CASSLVAVGAYEQYF. The CDR3 DNA follows: TGTGCCAGCAGCTTAGTCGCGGTGGGGGCCTACGAGCAGTACTTC.

This rearrangement joins TRBV7-4 to TRBJ1-2; maybe TRBD1 (6 bases). CDR3 length equals 15 residues. Germline V CDR1 and CDR2: SGHVT, SQSDAQ. The V end lost 1 base, the J end lost 6 bases, and 15 bases lay between the germline ends. CDR3 sequence reads: CASSLENSGVDGYTF. The CDR3 bases are TGTGCCAGCAGCTTAGAAAATTCAGGGGTCGATGGCTACACCTTC.

The chain employs TRBV7-8 and TRBJ2-5, with D possibly being TRBD1 (5 bases). The J call may be faulty, since TRBJ1-2 better matches the DNA end. Germline lookup yields CDR1 SGHVS and CDR2 FQNEAQ. The CDR3 loop spans 14 amino acids. CDR3 in amino acids: CASSSGRADYGYTF. CDR3 sequence (DNA): TGTGCCAGCAGCTCGGGACGGGCGGACTATGGCTACACCTTC.

This clonotype came up a few times. The chain employs TRBV2 and TRBJ1-2; D gene ambiguous. V lost 4 bases and J lost 8, with 11 bases in between. CDR1 SNHLY and CDR2 FYNNEI come from the germline V gene. This CDR3 is built from 12 residues. CDR3 nucleotide sequence: TGTGCCAGCAGTGCGGTGGGTAGGGGCTACACCTTC. Its translation: CASSAVGRGYTF.

The V and J genes are TRBV7-2 and TRBJ2-3; 8 nucleotides align to TRBD2. CDR1 is SGHTA and CDR2 is FQGNSA in the germline V gene. Losses at the gene ends were 1 base for V and 7 bases for J; bases not matched to a gene: 7. The CDR3 sequence is 15 residues long. The CDR3 region is CASSLGREGLNTQYF. CDR3 coding DNA: TGTGCCAGCAGCTTAGGACGGGAGGGCCTAAATACGCAGTATTTT.

This clonotype was recorded many times. This sequence joins TRBV5-1 and TRBJ2-3, with D possibly TRBD2 on 5 matching bases. Trimming left V 4 bases short and J 0 bases short, with 15 bases between. The CDR3 has 16 amino acids. The germline V gene encodes CDR1 SGHRS and CDR2 YFSETQ. The CDR3 DNA reads as TGCGCCAGCAGCGTACTAGACGGACTTAGCACAGATACGCAGTATTTT. Amino acid sequence: CASSVLDGLSTDTQYF.

In the case of this clonotype: Since a much larger clone is just one base distant, this may be a read error. CDR3 sequence: CASSLAGQNNKQFF. The DNA of the CDR3 is TGCGCCAGCAGCTTGGCCGGCCAGAACAATAAGCAGTTCTTC. The genes are TRBV5-1 and TRBJ2-1; D ambiguous. The CDR3 length is 14 residues. The germline CDR1 and CDR2 sequences are SGHRS and YFSETQ.

V usage is TRBV6-6 and J usage is TRBJ2-3; D is possibly TRBD1 or TRBD2 (5 bases each). The CDR3 has 14 amino acids. From germline, CDR1 is MNHNY and CDR2 SVGAGI (reference sequence). Trimming removed 10 bases at V and 2 bases at J, with 16 bases between. The CDR3: CATKFGGPTDTQYF. The CDR3 bases are TGTGCCACCAAGTTTGGGGGTCCCACAGATACGCAGTATTTT.

This sequence joins TRBV7-4 and TRBJ2-1, with 7 positions matching TRBD1. V was clipped by 9 bases and J by 13 bases; unmatched bases: 15. The CDR3 totals 13 residues. Germline V CDR1 and CDR2: SGHVT, SQSDAQ. The CDR3 reads CASRPSGGETQFF. In DNA form, the CDR3 reads TGTGCCAGTAGACCCTCAGGGGGAGAGACCCAGTTCTTC.

Regarding this clonotype: Here the CDR3 omits its conserved ending phenylalanine or tryptophan, so a read error is the likely source. The limits of the CDR3 on the DNA are not certain, so only TCRdb's listed CDR3 is given. V and J are TRBV9 and TRBJ2-6; the table's D call, TRBD2, has no DNA check behind it. Germline values: CDR1 SGDLS, CDR2 YYNGEE. The CDR3 is 15 amino acids in total, end residues counted. CDR3 amino acids: CASSVGLAYEQFFGP.

As for this clonotype: Being one base from a much bigger clone, this may be a read error. The V gene is TRBV7-8, the J gene TRBJ1-5; D may be TRBD1 (6 bases). This CDR3 has 12 residues. Looked up from germline, CDR1 is SGHVS and CDR2 is FQNEAQ. The CDR3 sequence: CASSRGSQPQNF. DNA of the CDR3: TGTGCCAGCAGCAGGGGGAGTCAGCCCCAGAATTTT.

The chain has TRBV7-2 and TRBJ2-3; unclear D gene. Near its end, the DNA agrees better with TRBJ2-5, so the J call may be wrong. Germline CDR1 is SGHTA and CDR2 is FQGNSA. The CDR3 covers 11 residues. CDR3 DNA sequence: TGTGCCAGCAGCTTTGGGGAGACCCAGTACTTC. This codes for CASSFGETQYF.

The J gene is TRBJ2-5, the V gene TRBV7-4, with 10 bases matching TRBD2. TRBJ2-1 explains the end of the DNA better; the J call may be wrong. Germline assignment: CDR1 SGHVT and CDR2 SQSDAQ. CDR3 length equals 15 residues. The CDR3 spells CASSPLSGGPFEQFF. For the CDR3, the DNA is TGTGCCAGCAGCCCACTTAGCGGGGGGCCTTTTGAGCAGTTCTTC.

V usage is TRBV7-2 and J usage is TRBJ2-1; tentative D call: TRBD2 (5 bases). With 3 bases removed from V and 4 bases from J, the gap between germline ends came to 10 bases. CDR1 is SGHTA, CDR2 FQGNSA, per germline. This CDR3 comprises 14 residues. CDR3: CASSLVAKYNEQFF. Here the CDR3 DNA reads TGTGCCAGCAGCTTGGTAGCGAAATACAATGAGCAGTTCTTC.

In this sample, this clonotype turned up many times. J is TRBJ2-7 and V is TRBV4-1; possible D gene TRBD1, 5 bases. V was clipped by 0 bases and J by 1 base, with 7 bases between them. CDR1 and CDR2 (germline): MGHRA, YSYEKL. This CDR3 comprises 14 residues. CDR3 sequence (DNA): TGCGCCAGCAGCCAAGACAGGGTTTCCTACGAGCAGTACTTC. Amino acids: CASSQDRVSYEQYF.

This chain joins TRBV27 and TRBJ1-2, with 9 bases matching TRBD1. Germline lookup yields CDR1 MNHEY and CDR2 SMNVEV (reference sequence). J lost 7 bases, V lost 6 bases, and 15 bases had no gene match. This CDR3 contains 16 residues. The CDR3 DNA reads TGTGCCAGCAGCCACATTCTAGACAGGGGGTTAGGTGGCTACACCTTC. Residues: CASSHILDRGLGGYTF.

The genes are TRBV7-9 and TRBJ2-3; D might be TRBD2 (6 bases). Germline CDR1 is SEHNR and CDR2 is FQNEAQ (reference sequence). Trimming stripped 7 bases from V and 2 bases from J, with 16 bases between. The CDR3 runs to 15 residues. CDR3 nucleotide sequence: TGTGCCAGCACGCCATCCGGGACTCCCACAGATACGCAGTATTTT. This sequence encodes CASTPSGTPTDTQYF.

The gene calls are TRBV7-9 and TRBJ2-4; 8 bases line up with TRBD2. Near its end, the DNA agrees better with TRBJ2-7, so the J call may be wrong. Germline-derived CDR1 and CDR2 are SEHNR and FQNEAQ (reference sequence). The length of the CDR3 is 19 residues. In DNA form, the CDR3 reads TGTGCCAGCAGCTCCGGAGCGGGAGAGGCACCCCCGAGTTCCTACGAGCAGTACTTC. Translated, it gives CASSSGAGEAPPSSYEQYF.

This clonotype is judged medium-sized (0.01 to 0.1%). The chain is built from TRBV6-1 and TRBJ2-5; 7 nucleotides line up with TRBD1. With 2 bases clipped from V and 2 bases from J, the junction kept 5 bases outside the gene matches. CDR3 length equals 15 residues. CDR1 MNHNS and CDR2 SASEGT come from the germline V gene. The CDR3 nucleotides are TGTGCCAGCAGTGAAAACAGGGGCGTTCAAGAGACCCAGTACTTC. Translated: CASSENRGVQETQYF.

This clonotype occurred many times. The V call is TRBV7-8, the J call TRBJ1-6, with 8 bases matching TRBD1. The germline V gene has CDR1 SGHVS and CDR2 FQNEAQ. J was trimmed by 8 bases and V by 4 bases; bases with no gene match: 7. The CDR3 runs to 15 residues. CDR3 loop: CASSWGQVLDSPLHF. The DNA of the CDR3 is TGTGCCAGCAGCTGGGGACAGGTTTTAGATTCACCCCTCCACTTT.